This entry describes one T cell receptor (beta chain). The antigen remains unidentified. The data stem from a study of CD8 T cells in ankylosing spondylitis. Points from the study as a whole: Disease-linked clones proved CD8+ and comparatively uncommon in peripheral blood. Within matched ankylosing spondylitis synovial fluid, disease-linked clones were reportedly significantly enriched. Earlier work had already found some motif variants in reactive arthritis synovial fluid and blood. What seemed typical of ankylosing spondylitis blood was a TCR beta motif built from fewer than ten highly homologous variants.

Library preparation for TCR beta used quantitative 5'-RACE with molecular barcodes. MiXCR, applied by TCRdb to the 5' RACE reads, yields one record per CDR3 protein. The sample holds some 130,000 distinct CDR3 sequences, approximately 17% seen once. CDR1 and CDR2 from the germline V gene are MNHEY and SVGAGI. Losses at the gene ends were 0 bases for V and 7 bases for J; bases not matched to a gene: 3. The CDR3 is 15 residues long. The genes are TRBV6-5 and TRBJ2-1, with 10 bases aligning to TRBD1. This TCR came from a male donor with ankylosing spondylitis. Specimen: blood, either unsorted or a sorted T cell fraction (not recorded which). CDR3 sequence (DNA): TGTGCCAGCAGTTACTCGGGACAGGGGCTAAATGAGCAGTTCTTC. As protein: CASSYSGQGLNEQFF.